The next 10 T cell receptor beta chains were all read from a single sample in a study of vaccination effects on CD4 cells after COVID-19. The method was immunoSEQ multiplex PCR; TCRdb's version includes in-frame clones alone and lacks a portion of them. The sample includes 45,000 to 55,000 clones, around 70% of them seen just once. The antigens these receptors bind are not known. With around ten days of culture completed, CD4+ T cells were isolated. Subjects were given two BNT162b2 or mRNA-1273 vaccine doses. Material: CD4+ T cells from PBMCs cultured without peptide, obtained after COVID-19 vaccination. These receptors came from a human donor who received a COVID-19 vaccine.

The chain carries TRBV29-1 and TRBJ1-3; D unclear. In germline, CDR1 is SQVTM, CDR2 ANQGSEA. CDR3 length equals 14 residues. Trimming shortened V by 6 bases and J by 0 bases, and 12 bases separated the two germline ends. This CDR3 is CSVASINSGNTIYF. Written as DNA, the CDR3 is TGCAGCGTAGCTTCCATAAACTCTGGAAACACCATATATTTT.

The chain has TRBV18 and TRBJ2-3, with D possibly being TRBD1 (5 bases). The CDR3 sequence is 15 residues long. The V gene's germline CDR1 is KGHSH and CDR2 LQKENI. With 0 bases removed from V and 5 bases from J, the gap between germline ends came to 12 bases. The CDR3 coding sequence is TGTGCCAGCTCACCACCCGCAGGGTGGCAAGATACGCAGTATTTT. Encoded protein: CASSPPAGWQDTQYF.

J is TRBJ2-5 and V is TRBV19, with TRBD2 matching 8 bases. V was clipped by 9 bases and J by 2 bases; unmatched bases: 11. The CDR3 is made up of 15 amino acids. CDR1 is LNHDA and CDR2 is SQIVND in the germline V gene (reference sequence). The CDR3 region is CASNNRAGGQETQYF. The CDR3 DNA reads TGTGCCAGCAATAACAGGGCGGGGGGACAAGAGACCCAGTACTTC.

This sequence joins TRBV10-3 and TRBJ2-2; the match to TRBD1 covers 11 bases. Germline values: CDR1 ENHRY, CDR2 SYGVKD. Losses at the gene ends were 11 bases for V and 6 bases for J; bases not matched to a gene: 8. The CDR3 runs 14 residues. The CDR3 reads CAVTRDRGAGELFF. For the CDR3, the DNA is TGTGCCGTCACCCGGGACAGGGGGGCCGGGGAGCTGTTTTTT.

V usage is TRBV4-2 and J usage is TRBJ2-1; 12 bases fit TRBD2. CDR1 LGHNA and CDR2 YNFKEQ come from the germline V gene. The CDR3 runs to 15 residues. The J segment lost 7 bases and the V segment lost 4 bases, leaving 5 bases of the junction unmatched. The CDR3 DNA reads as TGTGCCAGCAGCCTCGGGACTAGCGGGTCAAATGAGCAGTTCTTC. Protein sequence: CASSLGTSGSNEQFF.

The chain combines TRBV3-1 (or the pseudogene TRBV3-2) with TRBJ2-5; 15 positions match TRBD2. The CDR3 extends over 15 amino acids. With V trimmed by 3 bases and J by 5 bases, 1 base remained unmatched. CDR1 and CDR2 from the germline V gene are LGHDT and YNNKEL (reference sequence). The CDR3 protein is CASSQGTSGGETQYF. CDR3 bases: TGTGCCAGCAGCCAGGGGACTAGCGGGGGGGAGACCCAGTACTTC.

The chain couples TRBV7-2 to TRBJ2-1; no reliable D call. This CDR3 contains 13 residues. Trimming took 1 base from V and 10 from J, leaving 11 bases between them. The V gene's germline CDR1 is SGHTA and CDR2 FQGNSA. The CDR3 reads CASSLDWSAEQFF. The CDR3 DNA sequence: TGTGCCAGCAGCTTAGACTGGAGCGCGGAGCAGTTCTTC. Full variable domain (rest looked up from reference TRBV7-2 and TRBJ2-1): GAGVSQSPSNKVTEKGKDVELRCDPISGHTALYWYRQSLGQGLEFLIYFQGNSAPDKSGLPSDRFSAERTGGSVSTLTIQRTQQEDSAVYLCASSLDWSAEQFFGPGTRLTVL.

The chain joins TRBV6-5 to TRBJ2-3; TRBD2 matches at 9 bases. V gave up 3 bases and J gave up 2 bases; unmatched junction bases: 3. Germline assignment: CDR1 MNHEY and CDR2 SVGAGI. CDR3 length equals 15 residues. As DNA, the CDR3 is TGTGCCAGCAGTTATAGCGGGAGACCCACAGATACGCAGTATTTT. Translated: CASSYSGRPTDTQYF.

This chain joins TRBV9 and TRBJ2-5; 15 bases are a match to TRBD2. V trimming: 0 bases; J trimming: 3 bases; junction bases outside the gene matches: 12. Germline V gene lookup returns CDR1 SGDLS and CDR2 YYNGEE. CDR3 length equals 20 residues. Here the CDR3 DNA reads TGTGCCAGCAGCGTAGGGACTAGCGGGGGGGCCTGGGCTCGTGAAGAGACCCAGTACTTC. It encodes CASSVGTSGGAWAREETQYF. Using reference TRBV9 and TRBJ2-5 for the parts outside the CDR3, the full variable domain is DSGVTQTPKHLITATGQRVTLRCSPRSGDLSVYWYQQSLDQGLQFLIQYYNGEERAKGNILERFSAQQFPDLHSELNLSSLELGDSALYFCASSVGTSGGAWAREETQYFGPGTRLLVL.

CDR3 coding DNA: TGTGCCAGCAGTTACCCCGGACAGTATGAAGCTTTCTTT. This sequence encodes CASSYPGQYEAFF. The chain joins TRBV6-2 or TRBV6-3 to TRBJ1-1; maybe TRBD1 (6 bases). Germline CDR1 MNHEY, CDR2 SVGEGT. V was shortened by 2 bases and J by 7 bases, with 11 bases between the two germline ends. There are 13 residues in the CDR3.